The clone carrying this T cell receptor beta chain was detected ten times or more. Its specificity is not known. Unique molecular identifiers were built into the TCR beta cDNA libraries. Yield was 500,000 to 600,000 cDNA molecules from roughly 0.93 to 9.6 million T cells. TCRdb reprocessed the PCR reads with MiXCR, giving one entry per CDR3 protein. The table has roughly 200,000 distinct CDR3 sequences, 29% seen once. This entry is derived from a study of post-analysis software for immune sequencing data. For the study at large: Relapsing-remitting, secondary progressive and progressive-relapsing forms of multiple sclerosis all featured among disease courses. Broader study findings: Controls' normalized Chao1 diversity significantly exceeded that of multiple sclerosis patients. Patients showed TRBV5-6, TRBV5-1 and TRBV20-1 among five TRBV segments more frequent than in controls.

The CDR3 contains 15 residues. Germline V lookup: CDR1 MDHEN, CDR2 SYDVKM. Deletions cut 5 bases from V and 1 base from J, with 13 bases between. The chain combines TRBV28 with TRBJ2-3; the D is unclear. The sequenced sample consisted of blood. The clonotype was recovered from a girl under 18 with multiple sclerosis. In nucleotides, the CDR3 is TGTGCCAGCAGTGGGCCCCAGGAAGGCACAGATACGCAGTATTTT. Translating gives CASSGPQEGTDTQYF.